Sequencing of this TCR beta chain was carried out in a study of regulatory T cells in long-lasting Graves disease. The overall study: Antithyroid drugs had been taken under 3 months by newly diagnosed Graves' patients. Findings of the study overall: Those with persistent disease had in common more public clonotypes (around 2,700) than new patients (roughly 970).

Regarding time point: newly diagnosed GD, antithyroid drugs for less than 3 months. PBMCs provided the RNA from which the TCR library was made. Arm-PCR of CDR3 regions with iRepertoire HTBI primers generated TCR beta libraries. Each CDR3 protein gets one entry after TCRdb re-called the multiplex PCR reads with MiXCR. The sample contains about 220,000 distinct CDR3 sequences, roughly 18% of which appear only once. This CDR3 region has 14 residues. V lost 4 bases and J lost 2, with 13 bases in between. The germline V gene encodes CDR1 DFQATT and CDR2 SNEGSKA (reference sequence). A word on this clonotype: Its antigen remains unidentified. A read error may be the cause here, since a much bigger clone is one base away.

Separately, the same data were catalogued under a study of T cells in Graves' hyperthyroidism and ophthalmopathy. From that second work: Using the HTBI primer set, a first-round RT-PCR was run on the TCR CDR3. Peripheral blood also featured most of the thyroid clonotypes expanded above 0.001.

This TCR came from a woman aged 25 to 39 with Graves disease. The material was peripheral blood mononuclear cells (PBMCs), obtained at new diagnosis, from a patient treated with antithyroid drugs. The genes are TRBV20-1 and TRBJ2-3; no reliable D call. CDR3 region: CSAIRDGSTDTQYF. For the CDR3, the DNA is TGCAGTGCTATTCGCGACGGGTCCACAGATACGCAGTATTTT.